Shown below are 10 T cell receptor beta chains from a single sample sequenced in a study of cytomegalovirus exposure and HLA in healthy donors. PCR was performed using 60 Vbeta and 13 Jbeta primers. Sequencing used immunoSEQ multiplex PCR; TCRdb keeps in-frame clones, though not all of them. The sample holds 95,000 to 150,000 clones, approximately 79% seen once. The sequencing input was PBMCs. The receptors were gathered from a young man in good health and CMV-seronegative.

This clone was counted once. The chain is built from TRBV28 and TRBJ2-3; D perhaps matches TRBD1 (7 bases). V was trimmed by 3 bases and J by 4 bases, leaving 14 bases between them. Germline loops: CDR1 MDHEN, CDR2 SYDVKM. The CDR3 contains 15 residues. CDR3 in amino acids: CASSFDREDPDTQYF. The DNA of the CDR3 is TGTGCCAGCAGTTTTGACAGGGAGGATCCAGATACGCAGTATTTT.

This clone has a handful of counts. The rearrangement links TRBV2 to TRBJ2-5, with a possible D match to TRBD2 (5 bases). V lost 8 bases and J 0 bases, leaving 13 bases between the germline ends. The CDR3 spans 14 residues. Germline CDR1 and CDR2: SNHLY and FYNNEI. CDR3: CASPRGPDQETQYF. CDR3 nucleotide sequence: TGTGCCAGCCCCCGAGGGCCTGACCAAGAGACCCAGTACTTC.

J is TRBJ1-1 and V is TRBV5-1; 7 nucleotides align to TRBD1. This CDR3 has 14 residues. Per germline, CDR1 SGHRS and CDR2 YFSETQ. The J segment lost 1 base and the V segment lost 8 bases, leaving 8 bases of the junction unmatched. The CDR3 DNA reads as TGCGCCAGTTCCTCACAGGGGCAGAACACTGAAGCTTTCTTT. Its translation is CASSSQGQNTEAFF. The variable domain in full, with the rest retrieved from reference TRBV5-1 and TRBJ1-1, is KAGVTQTPRYLIKTRGQQVTLSCSPISGHRSVSWYQQTPGQGLQFLFEYFSETQRNKGNFPGRFSGRQFSNSRSEMNVSTLELGDSALYLCASSSQGQNTEAFFGQGTRLTVV.

The CDR3 DNA sequence: TGTGCCAGCAGATTAGCCCCGAGGGGGAATCAGCCCCAGCATTTT. Encoded protein: CASRLAPRGNQPQHF. This chain connects TRBV28 to TRBJ1-5; D is perhaps TRBD1 (6 bases). Trimming took 6 bases from V and 4 from J, leaving 16 bases between them. The germline CDR1 and CDR2 sequences are MDHEN and SYDVKM. The CDR3 consists of 15 residues.

V gene TRBV7-2 combines with J gene TRBJ2-5, with a possible D match to TRBD2 (6 bases). With 1 base removed from V and 2 bases from J, the gap between germline ends came to 14 bases. The CDR3 sequence is 16 residues long. CDR1 is SGHTA and CDR2 is FQGNSA in the germline V gene. CDR3 coding DNA: TGTGCCAGCAGCTTAGGCGGCCAGCGGGTACAAGAGACCCAGTACTTC. Protein: CASSLGGQRVQETQYF.

V gene TRBV4-3 combines with J gene TRBJ2-5; 8 positions agree with TRBD1. CDR1 is LGHNA and CDR2 is YSLEER in the germline V gene. The V segment lost 4 bases and the J segment 5 bases; nucleotides outside the gene matches: 9. This CDR3 has 15 residues. The CDR3 sequence: CASSLQGAMGETQYF. The CDR3 DNA sequence: TGCGCCAGCAGCCTGCAGGGGGCAATGGGGGAGACCCAGTACTTC.

V is TRBV6-5 and J is TRBJ2-1, with D tentatively TRBD1 (6 bases). V shed 0 bases and J shed 7 bases, with 13 bases lying between them. The germline V gene encodes CDR1 MNHEY and CDR2 SVGAGI. There are 15 residues in the CDR3. CDR3 bases: TGTGCCAGCAGTTACTCCGGCGAGGGGGAGAATGAGCAGTTCTTC. It encodes CASSYSGEGENEQFF.

On this clone itself: One end of the junction varies from germline; a read error may be responsible. V is TRBV2 and J is TRBJ2-6; D might be TRBD1 (6 bases). From germline, CDR1 is SNHLY and CDR2 FYNNEI. The CDR3 is 15 residues long. The CDR3 DNA reads as TGTGCCAGCAACGAGGGGGTCCCTGGGGCCAACGGCCTGACTTTC. It translates to CASNEGVPGANGLTF.

In this sample, this clone turned up once. The genes are TRBV2 and TRBJ2-5; a possible D gene is TRBD2 (5 bases). V was shortened by 7 bases and J by 5 bases, with 11 bases between the two germline ends. The germline gives CDR1 SNHLY, CDR2 FYNNEI. The CDR3 runs to 12 residues. CDR3 amino acids: CASIGVGETQYF. In DNA, the CDR3 is TGTGCCAGCATCGGGGTAGGGGAGACCCAGTACTTC.

J is TRBJ2-5 and V is TRBV28; TRBD1 might be the D (5 bases). This CDR3 is 14 amino acids long. V lost 6 bases and J lost 2, with 13 bases in between. Germline CDR1 and CDR2: MDHEN and SYDVKM. CDR3 bases: TGTGCCAGCAGCGTTATCCGGACACAAGAGACCCAGTACTTC. Its translation is CASSVIRTQETQYF.